The 2 T cell receptor beta chains reported below all come from one sample, sequenced in a study. Treg sorting used a CD4+CD25+CD127-/low gate. TCRdb analysed the 5' RACE reads with MiXCR anew, one entry per CDR3 protein. The table records about 57,000 distinct CDR3 sequences, roughly 28% of them present only once. The sample was tumor-infiltrating Tregs sorted from the breast tumor. The receptors derive from a female donor with breast cancer.

This clonotype was recorded at least ten times. This sequence joins TRBV11-2 and TRBJ2-5; D possibly uses TRBD1 or TRBD2 (5 bases each). Germline-derived CDR1 and CDR2 are SGHAT and FQNNGV. The length of the CDR3 is 15 residues. Deletions cut 1 base from V and 2 bases from J, with 11 bases between. The CDR3 is CASSLGTGPQETQYF. The DNA of the CDR3 is TGTGCCAGCAGCTTAGGTACGGGACCACAAGAGACCCAGTACTTC.

The table lists this clonotype with a few counts. This chain connects TRBV7-9 to TRBJ2-5, with 8 bases fitting TRBD2. The ends lost 5 bases at V and 5 bases at J; junction bases unmatched: 7. The CDR3 runs to 14 residues. Germline CDR1 and CDR2: SEHNR and FQNEAQ (reference sequence). The CDR3 sequence is CASSPRTSWETQYF. DNA of the CDR3: TGTGCCAGCAGCCCTCGGACTAGCTGGGAGACCCAGTACTTC.